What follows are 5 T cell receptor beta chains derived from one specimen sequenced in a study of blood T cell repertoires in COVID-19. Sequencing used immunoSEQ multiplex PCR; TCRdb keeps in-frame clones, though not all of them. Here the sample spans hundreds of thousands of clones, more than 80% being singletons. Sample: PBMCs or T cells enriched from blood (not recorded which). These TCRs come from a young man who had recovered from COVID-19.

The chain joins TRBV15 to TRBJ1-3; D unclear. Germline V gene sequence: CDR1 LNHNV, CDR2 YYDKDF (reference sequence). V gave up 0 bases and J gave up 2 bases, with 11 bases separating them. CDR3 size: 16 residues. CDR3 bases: TGTGCCACCAGCAGAGATCCCTCCGGGACTGGAAACACCATATATTTT. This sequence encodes CATSRDPSGTGNTIYF. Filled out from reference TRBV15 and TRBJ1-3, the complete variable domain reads DAMVIQNPRYQVTQFGKPVTLSCSQTLNHNVMYWYQQKSSQAPKLLFHYYDKDFNNEADTPDNFQSRRPNTSFCFLDIRSPGLGDTAMYLCATSRDPSGTGNTIYFGEGSWLTVV.

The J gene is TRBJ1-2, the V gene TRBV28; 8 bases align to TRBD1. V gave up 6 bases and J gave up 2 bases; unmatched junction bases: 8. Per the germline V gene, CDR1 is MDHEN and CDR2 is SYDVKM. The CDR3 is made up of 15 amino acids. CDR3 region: CASSLSQGGNYGYTF. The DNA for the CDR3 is TGTGCCAGCAGCCTTTCACAGGGGGGGAACTATGGCTACACCTTC.

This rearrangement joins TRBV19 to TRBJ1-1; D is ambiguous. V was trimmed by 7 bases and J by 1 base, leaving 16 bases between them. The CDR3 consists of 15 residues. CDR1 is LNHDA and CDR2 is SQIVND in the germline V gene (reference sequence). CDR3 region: CASKIGRGKNTEAFF. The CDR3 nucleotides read TGTGCCAGTAAAATTGGCCGGGGAAAGAACACTGAAGCTTTCTTT.

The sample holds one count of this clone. DNA of the CDR3: TGTGCCAGCAGCCCCCGGGACAGGGTGTACGAGCAGTACTTC. Its protein product is CASSPRDRVYEQYF. This chain joins TRBV7-9 and TRBJ2-7, with TRBD1 matching 9 bases. V lost 5 bases to trimming and J lost 4 bases; unmatched junction nucleotides: 6. This CDR3 comprises 14 residues. Germline assignment: CDR1 SEHNR and CDR2 FQNEAQ (reference sequence).

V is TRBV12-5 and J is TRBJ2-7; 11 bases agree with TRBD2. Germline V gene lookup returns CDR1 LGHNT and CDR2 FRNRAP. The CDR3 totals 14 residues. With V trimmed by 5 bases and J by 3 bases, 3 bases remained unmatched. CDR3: CASGTLAGGYEQYF. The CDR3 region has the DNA TGTGCTAGTGGTACTCTAGCGGGAGGCTACGAGCAGTACTTC.